This note documents a single T cell receptor beta chain sequence. Libraries were prepared by immunoSEQ multiplex PCR; TCRdb keeps only in-frame clonotypes and omits some of them. Among some 42,000 clones listed, under 90% were seen once. These data originate in a study of OX40 agonist ivuxolimab in advanced cancers. The wider study: Ivuxolimab, which is an agonistic anti-OX40 (CD134) antibody, was administered to the patients. Participants, 80% to 90% male, averaged around 64 years of age, ranging from roughly 20 to 80.

The trim removed 5 bases at V and 6 bases at J, leaving 10 bases unmatched. The CDR3 covers 16 residues. Per germline, CDR1 SEHNR and CDR2 FQNEAQ (reference sequence). The rearrangement joins TRBV7-9 to TRBJ2-1, with 10 bases matching TRBD2. The clonotype was recovered from an adult with an advanced solid tumor such as melanoma, head and neck, liver or kidney cancer. Sequencing used CD4+ or CD8+ T cells sorted from blood, obtained in a trial of the OX40 agonist ivuxolimab. The CDR3 nucleotides are TGTGCCAGCAGCCTTAAACGGACTAGCGGAAGCAATGAGCAGTTCTTC. Its protein product is CASSLKRTSGSNEQFF.